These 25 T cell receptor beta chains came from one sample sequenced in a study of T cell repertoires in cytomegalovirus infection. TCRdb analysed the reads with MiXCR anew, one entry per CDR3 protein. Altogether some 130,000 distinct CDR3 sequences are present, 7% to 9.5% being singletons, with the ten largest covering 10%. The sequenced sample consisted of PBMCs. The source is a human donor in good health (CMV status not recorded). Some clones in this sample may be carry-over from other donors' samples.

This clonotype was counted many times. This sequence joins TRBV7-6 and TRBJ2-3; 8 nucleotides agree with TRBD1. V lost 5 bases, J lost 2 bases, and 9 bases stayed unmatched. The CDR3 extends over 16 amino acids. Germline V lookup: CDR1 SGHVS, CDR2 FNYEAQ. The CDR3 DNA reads TGTGCCAGCAGCCTCCAGGACAGGGCGGTCACAGATACGCAGTATTTT. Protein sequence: CASSLQDRAVTDTQYF.

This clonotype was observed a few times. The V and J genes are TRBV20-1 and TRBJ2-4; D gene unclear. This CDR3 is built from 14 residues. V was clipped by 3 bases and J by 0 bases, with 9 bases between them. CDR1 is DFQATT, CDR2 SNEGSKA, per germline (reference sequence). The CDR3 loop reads CSASTSIAKNIQYF. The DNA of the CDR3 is TGCAGTGCTAGCACCAGCATAGCCAAAAACATTCAGTACTTC.

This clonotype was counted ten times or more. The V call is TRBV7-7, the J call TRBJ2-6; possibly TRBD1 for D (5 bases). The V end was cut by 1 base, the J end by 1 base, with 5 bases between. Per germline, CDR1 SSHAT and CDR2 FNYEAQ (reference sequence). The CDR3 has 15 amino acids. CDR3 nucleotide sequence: TGTGCCAGCAGCTTAGGGACATCTGGGGCCAACGTCCTGACTTTC. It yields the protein CASSLGTSGANVLTF.

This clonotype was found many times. In DNA form, the CDR3 reads TGTGCCAGCAGTTTAGCAGGGGCAAATTCACCCCTCCACTTT. Translating it yields CASSLAGANSPLHF. The chain links TRBV12-3 or TRBV12-4 to TRBJ1-6, with D possibly TRBD1 on 5 matching bases. Trimming pared 0 bases from V and 7 bases from J, leaving 7 bases between. CDR3 length: 14 amino acids.

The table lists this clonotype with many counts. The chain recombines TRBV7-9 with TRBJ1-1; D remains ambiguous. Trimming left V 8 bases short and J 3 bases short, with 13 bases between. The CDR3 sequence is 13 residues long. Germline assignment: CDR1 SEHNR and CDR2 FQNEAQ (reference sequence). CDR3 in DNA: TGTGCCAGCCTATCGGGGTTGGACACTGAAGCTTTCTTT. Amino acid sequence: CASLSGLDTEAFF.

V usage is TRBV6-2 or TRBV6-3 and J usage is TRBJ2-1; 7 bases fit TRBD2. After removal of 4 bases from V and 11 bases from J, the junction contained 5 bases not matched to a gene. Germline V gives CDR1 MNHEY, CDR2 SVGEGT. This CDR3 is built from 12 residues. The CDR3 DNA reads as TGTGCCAGCAGTTCCGGACTAGAGAAGCAGTTCTTC. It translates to CASSSGLEKQFF.

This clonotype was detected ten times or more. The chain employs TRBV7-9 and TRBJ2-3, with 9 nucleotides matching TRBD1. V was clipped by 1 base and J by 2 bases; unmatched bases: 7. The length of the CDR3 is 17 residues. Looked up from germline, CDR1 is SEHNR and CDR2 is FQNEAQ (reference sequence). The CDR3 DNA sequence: TGTGCCAGCAGCTTAGGATGGGACAGGGTGGTCACAGATACGCAGTATTTT. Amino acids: CASSLGWDRVVTDTQYF. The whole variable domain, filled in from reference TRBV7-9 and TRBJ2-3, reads DTGVSQNPRHKITKRGQNVTFRCDPISEHNRLYWYRQTLGQGPEFLTYFQNEAQLEKSRLLSDRFSAERPKGSFSTLEIQRTEQGDSAMYLCASSLGWDRVVTDTQYFGPGTRLTVL.

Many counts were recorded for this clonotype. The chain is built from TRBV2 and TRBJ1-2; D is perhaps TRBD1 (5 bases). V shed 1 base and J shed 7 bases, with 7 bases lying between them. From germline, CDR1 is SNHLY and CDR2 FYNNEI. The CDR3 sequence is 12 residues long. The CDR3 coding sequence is TGTGCCAGCAGTGAAGTGGGGACTGGCTACACCTTC. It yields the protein CASSEVGTGYTF.

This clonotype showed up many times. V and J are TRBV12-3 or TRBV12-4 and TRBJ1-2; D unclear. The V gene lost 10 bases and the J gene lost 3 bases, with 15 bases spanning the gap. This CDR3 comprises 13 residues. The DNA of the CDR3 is TGTGCCACCTACCTGGGAATTGACTATGGCTACACCTTC. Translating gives CATYLGIDYGYTF.

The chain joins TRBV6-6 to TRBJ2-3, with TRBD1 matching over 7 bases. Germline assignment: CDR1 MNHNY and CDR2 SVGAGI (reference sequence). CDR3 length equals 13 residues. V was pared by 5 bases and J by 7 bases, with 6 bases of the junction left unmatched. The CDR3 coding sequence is TGTGCCAGCAGTCCAGGGGGTCCAAATACGCAGTATTTT. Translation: CASSPGGPNTQYF.

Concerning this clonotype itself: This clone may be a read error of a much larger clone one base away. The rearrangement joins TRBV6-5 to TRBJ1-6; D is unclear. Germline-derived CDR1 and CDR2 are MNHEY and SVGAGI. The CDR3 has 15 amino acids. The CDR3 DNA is TGTTCCAGCAGCCCCGGACTCGTAGGCAATTCACCCCTCCACTTT. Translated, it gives CSSSPGLVGNSPLHF.

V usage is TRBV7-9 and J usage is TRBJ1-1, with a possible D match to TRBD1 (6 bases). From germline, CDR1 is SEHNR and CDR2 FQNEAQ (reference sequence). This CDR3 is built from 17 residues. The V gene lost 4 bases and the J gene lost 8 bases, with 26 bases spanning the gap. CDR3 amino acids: CASSSTSQQGSGPEAFF. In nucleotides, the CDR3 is TGTGCCAGCAGCTCGACCTCTCAACAGGGTTCAGGACCGGAAGCTTTCTTT. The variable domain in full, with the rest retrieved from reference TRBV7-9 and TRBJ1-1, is DTGVSQNPRHKITKRGQNVTFRCDPISEHNRLYWYRQTLGQGPEFLTYFQNEAQLEKSRLLSDRFSAERPKGSFSTLEIQRTEQGDSAMYLCASSSTSQQGSGPEAFFGQGTRLTVV.

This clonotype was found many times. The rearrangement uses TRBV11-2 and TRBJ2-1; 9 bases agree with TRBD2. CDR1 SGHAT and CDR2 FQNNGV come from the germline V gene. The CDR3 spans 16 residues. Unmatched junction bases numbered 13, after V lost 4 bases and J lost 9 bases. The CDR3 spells CASSSAPGLALSEQFF. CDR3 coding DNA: TGTGCCAGCAGCTCAGCCCCGGGACTAGCCTTGAGTGAGCAGTTCTTC.

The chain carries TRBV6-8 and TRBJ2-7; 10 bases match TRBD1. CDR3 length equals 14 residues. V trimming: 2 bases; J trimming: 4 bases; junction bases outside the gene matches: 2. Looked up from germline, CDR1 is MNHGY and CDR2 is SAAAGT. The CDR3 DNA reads TGTGCCAGCAGTTACGGGACAGGGGAATACGAGCAGTACTTC. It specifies CASSYGTGEYEQYF.

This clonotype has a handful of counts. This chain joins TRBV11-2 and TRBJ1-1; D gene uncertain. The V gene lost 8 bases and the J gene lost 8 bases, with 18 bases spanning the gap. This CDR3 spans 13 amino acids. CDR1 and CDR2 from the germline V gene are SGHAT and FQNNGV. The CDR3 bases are TGTGCCAGCGCTACCTCCTGGGCCGTGGAAGCTTTCTTT. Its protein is CASATSWAVEAFF.

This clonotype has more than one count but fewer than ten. The CDR3 region is CASSQVHSLETPNTGELFF. CDR3 DNA: TGTGCCAGCAGCCAAGTCCACAGTCTCGAGACACCGAACACCGGGGAGCTGTTTTTT. This chain links TRBV3-1 with TRBJ2-2; D not certain. The germline CDR1 and CDR2 sequences are LGHDT and YNNKEL (reference sequence). Trimming removed 1 base at V and 0 bases at J, with 18 bases between. The CDR3 is made up of 19 amino acids.

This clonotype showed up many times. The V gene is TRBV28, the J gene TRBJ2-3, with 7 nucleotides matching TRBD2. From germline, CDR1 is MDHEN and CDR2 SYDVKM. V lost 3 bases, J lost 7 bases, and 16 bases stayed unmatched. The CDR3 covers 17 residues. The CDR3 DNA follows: TGTGCCAGCAGTTTCACGGGGCCGGCGGGAGAAACTCATACGCAGTATTTT. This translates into CASSFTGPAGETHTQYF.

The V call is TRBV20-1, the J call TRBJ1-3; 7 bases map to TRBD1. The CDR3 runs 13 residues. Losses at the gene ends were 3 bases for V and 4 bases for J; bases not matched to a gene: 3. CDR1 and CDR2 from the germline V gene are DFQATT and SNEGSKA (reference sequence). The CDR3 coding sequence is TGCAGTGCTAGTCGGACAGGAGGAAACACCATATATTTT. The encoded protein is CSASRTGGNTIYF.

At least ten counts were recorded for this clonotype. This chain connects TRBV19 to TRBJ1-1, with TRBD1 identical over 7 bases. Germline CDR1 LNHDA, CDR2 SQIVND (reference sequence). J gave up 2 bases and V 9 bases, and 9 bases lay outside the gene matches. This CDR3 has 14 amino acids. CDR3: CASSDRAKNTEAFF. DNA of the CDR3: TGTGCCAGCTCCGACAGGGCGAAAAACACTGAAGCTTTCTTT.

CDR3 DNA sequence: TGTGCCATCAGTGCGCTGTCAGGGATATCAAGGGGCTACACCTTC. Translating it yields CAISALSGISRGYTF. This chain links TRBV10-3 with TRBJ1-2; D is possibly TRBD1 (5 bases). Germline CDR1 and CDR2: ENHRY and SYGVKD. The CDR3 covers 15 residues. V was clipped by 4 bases and J by 8 bases, with 20 bases between them.

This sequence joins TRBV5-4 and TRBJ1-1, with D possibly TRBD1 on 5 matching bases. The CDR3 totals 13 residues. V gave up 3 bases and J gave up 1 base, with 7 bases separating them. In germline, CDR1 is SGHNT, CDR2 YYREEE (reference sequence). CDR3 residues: CASSWDQNTEAFF. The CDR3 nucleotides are TGTGCCAGCAGCTGGGACCAGAACACTGAAGCTTTCTTT. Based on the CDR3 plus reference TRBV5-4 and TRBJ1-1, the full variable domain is ETGVTQSPTHLIKTRGQQVTLRCSSQSGHNTVSWYQQALGQGPQFIFQYYREEENGRGNFPPRFSGLQFPNYSSELNVNALELDDSALYLCASSWDQNTEAFFGQGTRLTVV.

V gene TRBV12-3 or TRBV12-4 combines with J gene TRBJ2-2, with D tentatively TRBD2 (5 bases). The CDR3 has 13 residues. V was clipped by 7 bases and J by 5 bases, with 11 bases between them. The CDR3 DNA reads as TGTGCCAGCACCCGAAGGGAGACCGGGGAGCTGTTTTTT. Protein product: CASTRRETGELFF.

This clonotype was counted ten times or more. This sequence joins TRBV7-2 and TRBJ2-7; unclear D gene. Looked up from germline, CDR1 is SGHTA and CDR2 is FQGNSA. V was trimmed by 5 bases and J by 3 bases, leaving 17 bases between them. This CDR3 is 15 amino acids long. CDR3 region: CASSLSVDGYYEQYF. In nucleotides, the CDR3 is TGTGCCAGCAGCCTTTCAGTCGACGGATACTACGAGCAGTACTTC.

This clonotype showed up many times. The DNA of the CDR3 is TGCAGTGCCGAGACAGGGTCCAACACTGAAGCTTTCTTT. As protein: CSAETGSNTEAFF. The chain links TRBV20-1 to TRBJ1-1; 7 bases match TRBD1. V lost 6 bases, J lost 2 bases, and 6 bases stayed unmatched. Germline values: CDR1 DFQATT, CDR2 SNEGSKA (reference sequence). The CDR3 has 13 residues.

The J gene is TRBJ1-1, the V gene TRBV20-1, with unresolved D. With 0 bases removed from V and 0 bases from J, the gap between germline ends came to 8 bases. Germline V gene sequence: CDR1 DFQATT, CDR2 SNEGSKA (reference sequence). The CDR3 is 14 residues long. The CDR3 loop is CSARDARMNTEAFF. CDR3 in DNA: TGCAGTGCTAGAGATGCGAGAATGAACACTGAAGCTTTCTTT.